The clone carrying this T cell receptor (beta chain) was found many times. The antigen is unknown. V dropped 6 bases and J dropped 2 bases, with 13 bases sitting between them. Germline values: CDR1 SQVTM, CDR2 ANQGSEA. This CDR3 has 13 residues. The entry originates in a study of T cells after yellow fever vaccination. Study-level information: Those fractions that held only low numbers of cells were prepared using the SMART-Seq v4 Ultra Low Input RNA kit. Overall study findings and caveats: Sorted repertoires could include abundant contaminating clonotypes from bulk cells. Subsequent booster samples again held most clones from primary vaccination (under 98% CD4, roughly 90% CD8).

Conversion of TCR transcripts into cDNA relied on 5'RACE template switching, which added a universal primer site and UMIs. TCRdb re-analysed the 5' RACE reads in MiXCR, keeping a single row per CDR3 protein. Of 300,000 to 350,000 distinct CDR3 sequences listed, approximately 3.9% are singletons. This receptor was obtained from a man between 18 and 29 years old who received the YFV17D yellow fever vaccine. The chain carries TRBV29-1 and TRBJ1-2; D gene uncertain. The sample was PBMCs, taken 5 days after the yellow fever booster vaccination. CDR3 DNA: TGCAGCGTCGGGCAGTCCGAGAACTATGGCTACACCTTC. The encoded protein is CSVGQSENYGYTF.